This T cell receptor beta chain stems from a study of CD8+ T cells in alopecia areata. The CDR3 runs 11 residues. Trimming removed 5 bases from V and 8 bases from J, with 12 bases in between. Germline V gives CDR1 GTSNPN, CDR2 SVGIG (reference sequence). The sequencing template was cDNA reverse transcribed from extracted RNA. TCRdb's copy holds only in-frame clones and misses some; the assay was immunoSEQ multiplex PCR. Counted here are some 150,000 clones, around 50% occurring once; the ten biggest clones make up roughly a fifth. The source was CD8+ T cells sorted from blood, collected at week 0. The sequence came from a human donor with alopecia areata. This chain joins TRBV30 and TRBJ1-2, with D maybe TRBD1 (5 bases). CDR3 loop: CAWDSRRGYTF. The CDR3 nucleotides are TGTGCCTGGGACAGTCGAAGGGGCTACACCTTC.